This T cell receptor beta chain originates from a study of HIV-infected patients and healthy controls. A single record per CDR3 protein comes from TCRdb applying MiXCR to the 5' RACE reads. The profile shows around 64,000 distinct CDR3 sequences, about 16% of them singletons. Germline CDR1 DFQATT, CDR2 SNEGSKA (reference sequence). The V end was cut by 6 bases, the J end by 4 bases, with 18 bases between. This CDR3 has 14 residues. Sequenced sample: CD4+ T cells from blood. V and J are TRBV20-1 and TRBJ1-2; D possibly corresponds to TRBD1 (6 bases). The sequence came from a human donor in good health. CDR3 amino acids: CSAQIRTDGYGYTF. CDR3 DNA: TGCAGTGCCCAGATCAGGACAGACGGCTATGGCTACACCTTC.